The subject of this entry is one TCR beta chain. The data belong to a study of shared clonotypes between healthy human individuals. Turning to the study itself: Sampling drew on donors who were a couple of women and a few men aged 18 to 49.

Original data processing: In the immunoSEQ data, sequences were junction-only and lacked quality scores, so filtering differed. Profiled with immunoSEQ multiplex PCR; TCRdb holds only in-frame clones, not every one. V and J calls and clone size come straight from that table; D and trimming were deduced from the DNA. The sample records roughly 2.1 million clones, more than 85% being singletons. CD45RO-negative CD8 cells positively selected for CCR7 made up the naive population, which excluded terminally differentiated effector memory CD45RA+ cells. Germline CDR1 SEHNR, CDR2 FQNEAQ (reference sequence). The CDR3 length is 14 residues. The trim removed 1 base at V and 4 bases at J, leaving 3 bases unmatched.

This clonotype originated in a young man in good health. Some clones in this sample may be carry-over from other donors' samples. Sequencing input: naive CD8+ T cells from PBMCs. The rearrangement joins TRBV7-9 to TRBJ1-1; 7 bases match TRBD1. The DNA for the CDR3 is TGTGCCAGCAGCTTAGAAACAGGGGCCACTGAAGCTTTCTTT. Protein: CASSLETGATEAFF.